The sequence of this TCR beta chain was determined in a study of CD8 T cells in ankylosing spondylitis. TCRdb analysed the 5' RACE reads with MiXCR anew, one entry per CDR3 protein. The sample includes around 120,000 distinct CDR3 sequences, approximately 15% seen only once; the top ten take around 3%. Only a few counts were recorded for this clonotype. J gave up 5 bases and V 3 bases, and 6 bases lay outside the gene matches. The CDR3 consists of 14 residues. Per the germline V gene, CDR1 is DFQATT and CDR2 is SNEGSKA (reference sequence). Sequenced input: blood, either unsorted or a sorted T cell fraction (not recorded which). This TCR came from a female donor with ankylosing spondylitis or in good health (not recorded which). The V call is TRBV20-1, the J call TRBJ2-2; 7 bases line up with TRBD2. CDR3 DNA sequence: TGCAGTGCTAGGCCACGCGGGAGAACCGGGGAGCTGTTTTTT. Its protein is CSARPRGRTGELFF.